The 27 T cell receptor beta chains given below trace back to one sample, sequenced in a study of identical twins. A single record per CDR3 protein comes from TCRdb applying MiXCR to the 5' RACE reads. Here the sample spans some 900,000 distinct CDR3 sequences, roughly an eighth being singletons. These same data were also listed under a study on yellow fever vaccine responses in identical twins.

Sequencing was performed on PBMCs. Source of these receptors: a woman between 18 and 29 years old in good health.

This clonotype has more than one count but fewer than ten. The chain is built from TRBV28 and TRBJ2-3; D call uncertain. The CDR3 runs to 14 residues. Germline values: CDR1 MDHEN, CDR2 SYDVKM. V was pared by 3 bases and J by 7 bases, with 14 bases between. The CDR3 here is CASSFSASLNTQYF. CDR3 in DNA: TGTGCCAGCAGTTTCTCGGCCAGCCTCAATACGCAGTATTTT.

At least ten counts were recorded for this clonotype. CDR3 sequence reads: CAISSTSGRGETQYF. CDR3 in DNA: TGTGCCATCAGTTCGACTAGCGGGAGGGGAGAGACCCAGTACTTC. V and J are TRBV10-3 and TRBJ2-5; 14 positions match TRBD2. The CDR3 runs 15 residues. The V gene end was trimmed by 5 bases and the J gene end by 4 bases; junction bases not matched to a gene: 3. Germline CDR1 ENHRY, CDR2 SYGVKD.

This clonotype has only a few counts. The chain uses TRBV20-1 and TRBJ2-6; D uncertain. V gave up 4 bases and J gave up 0 bases, with 1 base separating them. In germline, CDR1 is DFQATT, CDR2 SNEGSKA (reference sequence). The CDR3 runs to 12 residues. CDR3 amino acids: CSANSGANVLTF. CDR3 DNA: TGCAGTGCTAACTCTGGGGCCAACGTCCTGACTTTC.

The rearrangement uses TRBV7-9 and TRBJ2-1, with D possibly matching TRBD2 (7 bases). Trimming pared 3 bases from V and 4 bases from J, leaving 13 bases between. Germline CDR1 and CDR2: SEHNR and FQNEAQ (reference sequence). The CDR3 totals 15 residues. In nucleotides, the CDR3 is TGTGCCAGCAGCTTTACGGGGGGCGGTTACAATGAGCAGTTCTTC. Its protein is CASSFTGGGYNEQFF. The variable domain in full, with the rest retrieved from reference TRBV7-9 and TRBJ2-1, is DTGVSQNPRHKITKRGQNVTFRCDPISEHNRLYWYRQTLGQGPEFLTYFQNEAQLEKSRLLSDRFSAERPKGSFSTLEIQRTEQGDSAMYLCASSFTGGGYNEQFFGPGTRLTVL.

This clonotype was detected only a few times. V gene TRBV20-1 combines with J gene TRBJ2-1; 8 bases align to TRBD2. This CDR3 is 17 amino acids long. Looked up from germline, CDR1 is DFQATT and CDR2 is SNEGSKA (reference sequence). V gave up 0 bases and J gave up 4 bases; unmatched junction bases: 11. The CDR3 reads CSARERGLLAVYNEQFF. CDR3 nucleotides: TGCAGTGCTAGAGAGAGGGGCTTACTAGCGGTATACAATGAGCAGTTCTTC.

The table lists this clonotype with a few counts. The rearrangement uses TRBV6-2 or TRBV6-3 and TRBJ2-5; no clear D. Trimming left V 7 bases short and J 2 bases short, with 17 bases between. The V gene's germline CDR1 is MNHEY and CDR2 SVGEGT. The CDR3 totals 15 residues. Here the CDR3 reads CASTKPAISQETQYF. DNA for the CDR3: TGTGCCAGCACTAAGCCCGCCATTTCTCAAGAGACCCAGTACTTC.

This clonotype was counted many times. CDR3 sequence: CASSPRTAYGYTF. The CDR3 DNA reads as TGTGCCAGCAGCCCCAGGACAGCCTATGGCTACACCTTC. This chain joins TRBV7-2 and TRBJ1-2, with D tentatively TRBD1 (6 bases). Germline lookup yields CDR1 SGHTA and CDR2 FQGNSA. This CDR3 is 13 amino acids long. Trimming removed 5 bases at V and 4 bases at J, with 11 bases between.

The chain is built from TRBV19 and TRBJ2-1; 8 nucleotides agree with TRBD2. Trimming removed 6 bases from V and 4 bases from J; junction bases left unmatched: 8. CDR3 length: 15 amino acids. Germline V CDR1 and CDR2: LNHDA, SQIVND (reference sequence). The CDR3 DNA follows: TGTGCCAGTAGCGGGACTAGGAGTGGTTACAATGAGCAGTTCTTC. It specifies CASSGTRSGYNEQFF.

The gene calls are TRBV20-1 and TRBJ1-2, with D maybe TRBD1 (5 bases). This CDR3 comprises 14 residues. The V gene's germline CDR1 is DFQATT and CDR2 SNEGSKA (reference sequence). The V end was cut by 5 bases, the J end by 3 bases, with 16 bases between. The CDR3 sequence is CSAEGRDIDYGYTF. The DNA of the CDR3 is TGCAGTGCTGAGGGGAGGGATATAGACTATGGCTACACCTTC.

This clonotype has at least ten counts. The J gene is TRBJ2-1, the V gene TRBV20-1; 8 bases are a match to TRBD2. The CDR3 has 15 residues. The V gene's germline CDR1 is DFQATT and CDR2 SNEGSKA (reference sequence). Trimming cost V 3 bases and J 2 bases; bases outside gene matches: 6. The CDR3 here is CSASGRAGAYNEQFF. Written as DNA, the CDR3 is TGCAGTGCTAGCGGGAGGGCCGGCGCCTACAATGAGCAGTTCTTC.

This clonotype showed up just a few times. J is TRBJ1-2 and V is TRBV24-1, with TRBD1 identical over 9 bases. V shed 5 bases, J shed 6 bases, and the junction held 3 bases outside the gene matches. The length of the CDR3 is 13 residues. In germline, CDR1 is KGHDR, CDR2 SFDVKD. CDR3 DNA: TGTGCCACCAGTGGGGACAGGGTTAATGGCTACACCTTC. Encoded protein: CATSGDRVNGYTF.

This clonotype was picked up many times. CDR3 in DNA: TGTGCCAGCAGTTATTTTCCAGATAACACCGGGGAGCTGTTTTTT. Its protein product is CASSYFPDNTGELFF. The chain employs TRBV6-5 and TRBJ2-2, with unresolved D. Per the germline V gene, CDR1 is MNHEY and CDR2 is SVGAGI. The length of the CDR3 is 15 residues. The germline V and J ends were trimmed by 3 bases and 2 bases, with 10 bases remaining between them.

The chain couples TRBV4-2 to TRBJ2-1; 7 bases map to TRBD2. This CDR3 is built from 17 residues. Germline trimming cut 0 bases from V and 0 bases from J; bases unmatched to any gene: 5. Germline V gene sequence: CDR1 LGHNA, CDR2 YNFKEQ. CDR3 loop: CASSQESGGGSYNEQFF. CDR3 nucleotide sequence: TGTGCCAGCAGCCAAGAGTCGGGGGGAGGCTCCTACAATGAGCAGTTCTTC.

This chain connects TRBV2 to TRBJ2-7, with D unclear. Germline V gene lookup returns CDR1 SNHLY and CDR2 FYNNEI. CDR3 length: 12 residues. Trimming stripped 6 bases from V and 7 bases from J, with 13 bases between. The CDR3 DNA sequence: TGTGCCAGCAGACCGGACGGTCAAGAGCAGTACGTC. Encoded protein: CASRPDGQEQYV.

This clonotype showed up just a few times. V usage is TRBV20-1 and J usage is TRBJ2-1; D unresolved. With 0 bases removed from V and 2 bases from J, the gap between germline ends came to 14 bases. Germline CDR1 and CDR2: DFQATT and SNEGSKA (reference sequence). The CDR3 length is 16 residues. CDR3 DNA sequence: TGCAGTGCTAGAGAACTGGGCGGTGGGACCTACAATGAGCAGTTCTTC. This gives the protein CSARELGGGTYNEQFF.

A few counts support this clonotype. The chain is built from TRBV20-1 and TRBJ2-7, with TRBD1 matching over 8 bases. The CDR3 contains 15 residues. Germline CDR1 and CDR2: DFQATT and SNEGSKA (reference sequence). Trimming removed 2 bases from V and 1 base from J; junction bases left unmatched: 7. DNA for the CDR3: TGCAGTGCTAGACCCACAGGACAGGGTTCCTACGAGCAGTACGTC. This sequence encodes CSARPTGQGSYEQYV.

The chain joins TRBV10-3 to TRBJ1-3; D possibly corresponds to TRBD1 (5 bases). The CDR3 sequence is 15 residues long. Looked up from germline, CDR1 is ENHRY and CDR2 is SYGVKD. Trimming removed 4 bases from V and 0 bases from J, with 10 bases in between. Here the CDR3 reads CAISVLGDSGNTIYF. For the CDR3, the DNA is TGTGCCATCAGTGTTTTAGGGGACTCTGGAAACACCATATATTTT.

V usage is TRBV12-3 or TRBV12-4 and J usage is TRBJ2-7; D gene unclear. This CDR3 spans 11 amino acids. The CDR3 is CDGEFGYEQYF. CDR3 nucleotides: TGTGACGGAGAATTCGGCTACGAGCAGTACTTC.

The chain has TRBV19 and TRBJ2-7; TRBD1 matches 8 bases. This CDR3 has 14 residues. Germline V lookup: CDR1 LNHDA, CDR2 SQIVND (reference sequence). V lost 1 base, J lost 5 bases, and 4 bases stayed unmatched. CDR3 residues: CASSIGQGADEQYF. CDR3 bases: TGTGCCAGTAGTATAGGGCAGGGGGCGGACGAGCAGTACTTC.

This clonotype was counted at least ten times. The chain carries TRBV3-1 and TRBJ1-2; no firm D call. This CDR3 is 13 amino acids long. V was pared by 0 bases and J by 2 bases, with 4 bases between. Germline CDR1 is LGHDT and CDR2 is YNNKEL (reference sequence). CDR3 in amino acids: CASSQDPNYGYTF. CDR3 DNA sequence: TGTGCCAGCAGCCAAGATCCCAACTATGGCTACACCTTC.

This rearrangement joins TRBV29-1 to TRBJ2-7; TRBD1 aligns across 12 bases. The CDR3 extends over 14 amino acids. Germline-derived CDR1 and CDR2 are SQVTM and ANQGSEA. J was trimmed by 6 bases and V by 3 bases; bases with no gene match: 6. Here the CDR3 DNA reads TGCAGCGTTGAGCGCGGGACAGGGGGCAGCGAGCAGTACTTC. This translates into CSVERGTGGSEQYF.

This clonotype has only a few counts. V gene TRBV7-2 combines with J gene TRBJ1-5; D uncertain. V lost 4 bases, J lost 10 bases, and 14 bases lay in between. Germline V gives CDR1 SGHTA, CDR2 FQGNSA. The CDR3 covers 13 residues. This CDR3 reads CASSYSGSSPQHF. CDR3 sequence (DNA): TGTGCCAGCAGCTATTCAGGTTCGAGTCCCCAGCATTTT.

There are a few counts of this clonotype. The genes are TRBV6-4 and TRBJ1-1, with 9 bases identical to TRBD1. CDR3 length: 15 amino acids. Unmatched junction bases numbered 7, after V lost 7 bases and J lost 1 base. Looked up from germline, CDR1 is MRHNA and CDR2 is SNTAGT. CDR3 region: CASKPWTGANTEAFF. The CDR3 DNA is TGTGCCAGCAAACCCTGGACAGGGGCGAACACTGAAGCTTTCTTT.

This clonotype was observed a handful of times. This rearrangement joins TRBV2 to TRBJ2-7, with 7 bases fitting TRBD1. This CDR3 has 14 residues. Germline assignment: CDR1 SNHLY and CDR2 FYNNEI. Trimming took 5 bases from V and 1 from J; bases not matched to a gene: 5. The CDR3 sequence is CASSKGQPSYEQYF. The CDR3 region has the DNA TGTGCCAGCAGTAAGGGACAGCCATCCTACGAGCAGTACTTC.

The V call is TRBV19, the J call TRBJ2-1, with D perhaps TRBD2 (5 bases). Germline lookup yields CDR1 LNHDA and CDR2 SQIVND (reference sequence). V was shortened by 4 bases and J by 5 bases, with 18 bases between the two germline ends. The CDR3 totals 16 residues. The CDR3: CASSKVTSGLNNEQFF. CDR3 nucleotides: TGTGCCAGTAGTAAGGTTACGAGCGGTCTAAACAATGAGCAGTTCTTC.

The genes are TRBV3-1 and TRBJ2-5; possibly TRBD2 for D (5 bases). The CDR3 has 14 residues. From germline, CDR1 is LGHDT and CDR2 YNNKEL (reference sequence). V was shortened by 5 bases and J by 0 bases, with 10 bases between the two germline ends. The CDR3 spells CASSTIAYQETQYF. DNA for the CDR3: TGTGCCAGCAGCACGATAGCGTACCAAGAGACCCAGTACTTC.

The sample holds a few counts of this clonotype. V usage is TRBV29-1 and J usage is TRBJ2-7, with a tentative D call TRBD2 (6 bases). CDR3 length equals 14 residues. Germline CDR1 and CDR2: SQVTM and ANQGSEA. V was cut by 6 bases and J by 2 bases, with 17 bases left in between. CDR3 sequence reads: CSVVPAGMAYEQYF. The CDR3 nucleotides read TGCAGCGTGGTACCGGCGGGGATGGCCTACGAGCAGTACTTC.